Each of the 27 T cell receptor beta chains below was sequenced from the same sample in a study of cytomegalovirus exposure and HLA in healthy donors. The PCR made use of 60 Vbeta and 13 Jbeta primers. Clones were read by immunoSEQ multiplex PCR, and TCRdb kept only the in-frame ones, dropping some. The sample yields around 100,000 clones, around 84% seen once. Sequenced input: PBMCs. Every receptor here comes from a woman aged 40 to 50 in good health and CMV-seropositive.

The chain recombines TRBV2 with TRBJ2-3; D remains unclear. V dropped 5 bases and J dropped 4 bases, with 13 bases sitting between them. The CDR3 loop spans 14 amino acids. The germline CDR1 and CDR2 sequences are SNHLY and FYNNEI. The CDR3, as DNA: TGTGCCAGCAGTCTTCGCCGACTTGCAGATACGCAGTATTTT. Translation gives CASSLRRLADTQYF.

J is TRBJ2-3 and V is TRBV9, with 7 bases matching TRBD1. J lost 2 bases, V lost 0 bases, and 6 bases had no gene match. The germline CDR1 and CDR2 sequences are SGDLS and YYNGEE. The CDR3 contains 16 residues. CDR3 region: CASSVVGTVYTDTQYF. The CDR3 region has the DNA TGTGCCAGCAGCGTAGTGGGGACAGTTTACACAGATACGCAGTATTTT.

The V gene is TRBV7-8, the J gene TRBJ1-5; D unclear. Deletions cut 2 bases from V and 5 bases from J, with 13 bases between. Germline V gene data show CDR1 as SGHVS and CDR2 as FQNEAQ. This CDR3 contains 15 residues. The CDR3 here is CASSLPRSADQPQHF. Here the CDR3 DNA reads TGTGCCAGCAGCTTACCAAGGTCCGCGGATCAGCCCCAGCATTTT. Full variable domain (outside the CDR3, taken from reference TRBV7-8 and TRBJ1-5): GAGVSQSPRYKVAKRGQDVALRCDPISGHVSLFWYQQALGQGPEFLTYFQNEAQLDKSGLPSDRFFAERPEGSVSTLKIQRTQQEDSAVYLCASSLPRSADQPQHFGDGTRLSIL.

This chain uses TRBV2 with TRBJ2-2; D perhaps matches TRBD2 (5 bases). There are 15 residues in the CDR3. V lost 8 bases to trimming and J lost 4 bases, with 17 bases between them. Germline V gene data show CDR1 as SNHLY and CDR2 as FYNNEI. In nucleotides, the CDR3 is TGTGCCAGCCGAGGGCCAGGAGGTGTCACCGGGGAGCTGTTTTTT. Translated: CASRGPGGVTGELFF.

The genes are TRBV5-1 and TRBJ1-3; unclear D gene. The V gene's germline CDR1 is SGHRS and CDR2 YFSETQ. The CDR3 sequence is 13 residues long. V gave up 3 bases and J gave up 1 base, with 5 bases separating them. CDR3 DNA sequence: TGCGCCAGCAGCTCTACGTCTGGAAACACCATATATTTT. It codes for CASSSTSGNTIYF.

The V and J genes are TRBV30 and TRBJ1-2; no clear D. The germline V gene has CDR1 GTSNPN and CDR2 SVGIG (reference sequence). V was pared by 8 bases and J by 1 base, with 14 bases between. The CDR3 loop spans 13 amino acids. The CDR3 is CARAGDFNYGYTF. In DNA, the CDR3 is TGTGCCAGAGCGGGTGATTTTAACTATGGCTACACCTTC.

CDR3 DNA sequence: TGTGCCAGCAGCTTAGGTGGGACAGGGGGCTTTAATTCACCCCTCCACTTT. Protein product: CASSLGGTGGFNSPLHF. This chain links TRBV7-3 with TRBJ1-6; 12 nucleotides align to TRBD1. The germline V gene has CDR1 SGHTA and CDR2 FQGTGA. This CDR3 is built from 17 residues. V lost 2 bases to trimming and J lost 6 bases; unmatched junction nucleotides: 5.

Concerning this clone itself: The sample holds other DNA sequences that translate to the same CDR3. The chain carries TRBV5-1 and TRBJ1-1, with D possibly being TRBD1 (5 bases). CDR1 is SGHRS and CDR2 is YFSETQ in the germline V gene. V was trimmed by 5 bases and J by 5 bases, leaving 16 bases between them. There are 14 residues in the CDR3. The CDR3 spells CASSFGQGGTEAFF. The CDR3 DNA reads as TGCGCCAGCAGTTTTGGGCAGGGAGGGACTGAAGCTTTCTTT.

The chain joins TRBV7-9 to TRBJ2-7; D perhaps matches TRBD2 (7 bases). The V end lost 5 bases, the J end lost 2 bases, and 25 bases lay between the germline ends. The CDR3 has 18 amino acids. CDR1 SEHNR and CDR2 FQNEAQ come from the germline V gene (reference sequence). DNA for the CDR3: TGTGCCAGCAGCCCGGGGGGCGGGGGCGGGACGGTAACCTACGAGCAGTACTTC. The encoded protein is CASSPGGGGGTVTYEQYF.

DNA of the CDR3: TGTGCCAGCAGCCTCCCCGGGACAATCTACAATGAGCAGTTCTTC. This codes for CASSLPGTIYNEQFF. The V call is TRBV7-2, the J call TRBJ2-1; possible D gene TRBD1, 6 bases. The CDR3 totals 15 residues. Germline CDR1 SGHTA, CDR2 FQGNSA. V shed 5 bases and J shed 3 bases, with 14 bases lying between them.

The chain recombines TRBV7-9 with TRBJ1-5; D is perhaps TRBD1 (6 bases). This CDR3 is built from 16 residues. Between the trimmed V and J ends, which lost 0 bases and 5 bases, there was a span of 14 bases. In germline, CDR1 is SEHNR, CDR2 FQNEAQ (reference sequence). The DNA for the CDR3 is TGTGCCAGCAGCTTAGCGACAGGCCCTGGCGATCAGCCCCAGCATTTT. This gives the protein CASSLATGPGDQPQHF.

The chain is built from TRBV5-1 and TRBJ1-3; 7 bases line up with TRBD1. The CDR3 contains 19 residues. Trimming removed 3 bases from V and 0 bases from J; junction bases left unmatched: 15. The germline V gene has CDR1 SGHRS and CDR2 YFSETQ. CDR3 sequence reads: CASSSSRGSDLLSGNTIYF. The CDR3 coding sequence is TGCGCCAGCAGCTCGAGCAGGGGGTCCGATCTCCTCTCTGGAAACACCATATATTTT. Based on the CDR3 plus reference TRBV5-1 and TRBJ1-3, the full variable domain is KAGVTQTPRYLIKTRGQQVTLSCSPISGHRSVSWYQQTPGQGLQFLFEYFSETQRNKGNFPGRFSGRQFSNSRSEMNVSTLELGDSALYLCASSSSRGSDLLSGNTIYFGEGSWLTVV.

The chain has TRBV27 and TRBJ1-2, with 9 bases that match TRBD1. The CDR3 sequence is 15 residues long. Losses at the gene ends were 2 bases for V and 4 bases for J; bases not matched to a gene: 5. In germline, CDR1 is MNHEY, CDR2 SMNVEV (reference sequence). The CDR3 spells CASSLNRGHGYGYTF. CDR3 bases: TGTGCCAGCAGTTTAAACAGGGGGCATGGCTATGGCTACACCTTC.

V gene TRBV6-1 combines with J gene TRBJ1-1, with D perhaps TRBD1 (6 bases). Trimming cost V 7 bases and J 1 base, with 10 bases left between them. Germline V lookup: CDR1 MNHNS, CDR2 SASEGT. CDR3 length: 13 amino acids. This CDR3 reads CASTDRTNTEAFF. CDR3 nucleotides: TGTGCCAGCACAGACAGGACGAACACTGAAGCTTTCTTT.

For the CDR3, the DNA is TGTGCCAGCAGCTTAGAGCTAGCGGGAGCCTACGAGCAGTACTTC. It yields the protein CASSLELAGAYEQYF. This rearrangement joins TRBV7-2 to TRBJ2-7, with 10 bases lining up with TRBD2. CDR1 SGHTA and CDR2 FQGNSA come from the germline V gene. V was clipped by 1 base and J by 2 bases; unmatched bases: 2. This CDR3 has 15 amino acids.

This clone was seen just once. The genes are TRBV6-5 and TRBJ1-1; D is undetermined. Trimming stripped 0 bases from V and 0 bases from J, with 8 bases between. From germline, CDR1 is MNHEY and CDR2 SVGAGI. The CDR3 consists of 15 residues. The CDR3 nucleotides are TGTGCCAGCAGTTACTCGCCGGGTATGAACACTGAAGCTTTCTTT. This gives the protein CASSYSPGMNTEAFF.

V is TRBV19 and J is TRBJ2-4; 11 bases map to TRBD1. There are 14 residues in the CDR3. Per the germline V gene, CDR1 is LNHDA and CDR2 is SQIVND (reference sequence). With V trimmed by 5 bases and J by 7 bases, 4 bases remained unmatched. As DNA, the CDR3 is TGTGCCAGTAGTCGAGGGACAGGGGGGAACATTCAGTACTTC. Its protein product is CASSRGTGGNIQYF.

This sequence joins TRBV4-1 and TRBJ2-3; a possible D gene is TRBD1 (5 bases). V gave up 4 bases and J gave up 1 base, with 15 bases separating them. The germline V gene has CDR1 MGHRA and CDR2 YSYEKL. The CDR3 has 16 residues. The DNA of the CDR3 is TGCGCCAGCAGCCCACTCGGAGAGACAGGCACAGATACGCAGTATTTT. Amino acid sequence: CASSPLGETGTDTQYF.

For this clone: An end of the junction differs from the germline gene, which may be a read error. The CDR3 coding sequence is TGTGCCAGCAGCACGGGGGGCCGGGACAGGGGGCGCGCCTTC. Residues: CASSTGGRDRGRAF. The chain couples TRBV5-4 to TRBJ1-2; 12 nucleotides match TRBD1. Germline V gene data show CDR1 as SGHNT and CDR2 as YYREEE (reference sequence). The CDR3 has 14 amino acids.

This clone was seen a few times. J is TRBJ1-1 and V is TRBV5-4; D call uncertain. With 7 bases removed from V and 0 bases from J, the gap between germline ends came to 13 bases. This CDR3 spans 14 amino acids. In germline, CDR1 is SGHNT, CDR2 YYREEE (reference sequence). The CDR3: CASATSVMNTEAFF. Written as DNA, the CDR3 is TGTGCCAGCGCCACCTCGGTCATGAACACTGAAGCTTTCTTT. The full variable domain, rest sourced from reference TRBV5-4 and TRBJ1-1, is ETGVTQSPTHLIKTRGQQVTLRCSSQSGHNTVSWYQQALGQGPQFIFQYYREEENGRGNFPPRFSGLQFPNYSSELNVNALELDDSALYLCASATSVMNTEAFFGQGTRLTVV.

The rearrangement links TRBV5-1 to TRBJ2-4; tentative D call: TRBD1 (6 bases). V was pared by 0 bases and J by 7 bases, with 14 bases between. The CDR3 is made up of 15 amino acids. Germline CDR1 and CDR2: SGHRS and YFSETQ. The CDR3 DNA is TGCGCCAGCAGCTTGGCCTTGGGGGCCACGAACATTCAGTACTTC. Translating gives CASSLALGATNIQYF.

The CDR3 region has the DNA TGCGCCAGCAGCAACGACTTTCTTAATGAAAAACTGTTTTTT. Its protein is CASSNDFLNEKLFF. The chain is built from TRBV5-1 and TRBJ1-4; no clear D gene. V was trimmed by 4 bases and J by 4 bases, leaving 11 bases between them. Germline V CDR1 and CDR2: SGHRS, YFSETQ. This CDR3 is 14 amino acids long.

This clone was picked up a small number of times. The J gene is TRBJ1-1, the V gene TRBV6-5; the D is unclear. Per the germline V gene, CDR1 is MNHEY and CDR2 is SVGAGI. With 0 bases removed from V and 5 bases from J, the gap between germline ends came to 13 bases. CDR3 size: 15 residues. CDR3 sequence (DNA): TGTGCCAGCAGTTACTCGAATGAGCTAGGAACTGAAGCTTTCTTT. As protein: CASSYSNELGTEAFF.

The CDR3 region is CASSEIPLAGAYEQYF. In nucleotides, the CDR3 is TGTGCCAGCAGTGAAATCCCCCTAGCGGGGGCCTACGAGCAGTACTTC. The chain combines TRBV2 with TRBJ2-7; the match to TRBD2 covers 10 bases. Germline lookup yields CDR1 SNHLY and CDR2 FYNNEI. CDR3 length equals 16 residues. Trimming at V came to 2 bases and at J to 2 bases, leaving 6 bases not matched to a gene.

V usage is TRBV4-1 and J usage is TRBJ2-5; 8 bases are a match to TRBD2. Trimming took 3 bases from V and 4 from J; bases not matched to a gene: 13. Germline assignment: CDR1 MGHRA and CDR2 YSYEKL. CDR3 length: 17 amino acids. CDR3 DNA: TGCGCCAGCAGCCAGATGGGCCGGACTAGCTCGGGAGAGACCCAGTACTTC. This translates into CASSQMGRTSSGETQYF.

The chain couples TRBV6-5 to TRBJ2-2; 7 bases are a match to TRBD1. V lost 2 bases to trimming and J lost 6 bases; unmatched junction nucleotides: 6. Germline CDR1 and CDR2: MNHEY and SVGAGI. This CDR3 is built from 15 residues. CDR3 amino acids: CASSYVTGVAGELFF. The DNA for the CDR3 is TGTGCCAGCAGTTACGTTACAGGGGTTGCCGGGGAGCTGTTTTTT.

V gene TRBV6-5 combines with J gene TRBJ1-1; a weak D match, TRBD1 (6 bases). Germline V gene sequence: CDR1 MNHEY, CDR2 SVGAGI. Trimming stripped 10 bases from V and 0 bases from J, with 12 bases between. This CDR3 contains 13 residues. In DNA form, the CDR3 reads TGTGCCACTTCGGACAGCTTGAACACTGAAGCTTTCTTT. This gives the protein CATSDSLNTEAFF.